This T cell receptor beta chain was sequenced for a study of monozygotic twins with inflammatory bowel disease. Findings of the study overall: Among IBD patients, TCRbeta diversity (inverse Simpson) was lower than in healthy co-twins. Distinction of different T cell subtypes was not possible.

One entry per CDR3 protein, without DNA, is what TCRdb gives after re-calling the 5' RACE reads. The clone table shows under 200,000 distinct CDR3 sequences, with the ten largest holding under 3.5%. Of note for this clonotype: Its antigen is currently unknown.

This CDR3 has 13 amino acids. Germline-derived CDR1 and CDR2 are GTSNPN and SVGIG (reference sequence). The sample was blood. This TCR derives from a human donor with ulcerative colitis or Crohn's disease, or a healthy co-twin of an affected twin (not recorded which). V gene TRBV30 combines with J gene TRBJ2-7. The chain's CDR3 is CAWSPTQVYEQYF.